These T cell receptor beta chains were read from a single sample in a study of patients and donors after allogeneic stem cell transplantation. TCRdb itself ran the RT-PCR reads through MiXCR, one entry per CDR3 protein. The sample contains about 400,000 distinct CDR3 sequences, approximately 16% of which appear only once. Material: blood, either unsorted or a sorted T cell fraction (not recorded which). Receptor source: a human donor who was either an allogeneic HSCT recipient or a stem cell or donor lymphocyte infusion donor (not recorded which). It is not recorded whose cells these are; they may come from a transplant donor. Each CDR3 is given with its conserved first and last residue. Fields, in order: clone size, V gene, D gene, J gene, CDR3 DNA, CDR3 protein. The D gene is left open where the match is weak. A row's size may be missing; if present it is once, few, many or a size class.

clone_size: .
v_call: TRBV20-1
d_call: TRBD1
j_call: TRBJ2-7
cdr3_nt: TGCAGTGCTAGACCACCGGACAGGGGGCCTAGCGAGCAGTACTTC
cdr3_aa: CSARPPDRGPSEQYF

clone_size: many
v_call: TRBV28
d_call: .
j_call: TRBJ2-5
cdr3_nt: TGTGCCAGCAGTTTACGCCTAGGAGGAGAGACCCAGTACTTC
cdr3_aa: CASSLRLGGETQYF

clone_size: .
v_call: TRBV5-1
d_call: .
j_call: TRBJ2-2
cdr3_nt: TGCGCCAGCAGTCCTCGGGAATCCCCTACCGGGGAGCTGTTTTTT
cdr3_aa: CASSPRESPTGELFF

clone_size: few
v_call: TRBV30
d_call: .
j_call: TRBJ2-1
cdr3_nt: TGTGCCTGGGCCCCTCAGGCCTACAATGAGCAGTTCTTC
cdr3_aa: CAWAPQAYNEQFF

clone_size: few
v_call: TRBV7-2
d_call: .
j_call: TRBJ2-5
cdr3_nt: TGTGCCAGCAGCTTCGTACAGCGCCAAGAGACCCAGTACTTC
cdr3_aa: CASSFVQRQETQYF

clone_size: many
v_call: TRBV29-1
d_call: .
j_call: TRBJ2-7
cdr3_nt: TGCAGCGCTCTCCGGGGTAACTACGAGCAGTACTTC
cdr3_aa: CSALRGNYEQYF

clone_size: few
v_call: TRBV14
d_call: .
j_call: TRBJ2-5
cdr3_nt: TGTGCCAGCAGCCAAATGGGGGCGGAGACCCAGTACTTC
cdr3_aa: CASSQMGAETQYF

clone_size: few
v_call: TRBV6-2/TRBV6-3
d_call: .
j_call: TRBJ1-5
cdr3_nt: TGTGCCAGCAGCCCCCAGTCCTTCAATCAGCCCCAGCATTTT
cdr3_aa: CASSPQSFNQPQHF

clone_size: few
v_call: TRBV5-5
d_call: .
j_call: TRBJ2-3
cdr3_nt: TGTGCCAGCAGCTTGGCCGGGGCAGGGGGGGGCACAGATACGCAGTATTTT
cdr3_aa: CASSLAGAGGGTDTQYF

clone_size: many
v_call: TRBV12-3/TRBV12-4
d_call: .
j_call: TRBJ2-1
cdr3_nt: TGTGCCAGCATCCTTACCTGGGCCCCCCGAGATGAGCAGTTCTTC
cdr3_aa: CASILTWAPRDEQFF

clone_size: few
v_call: TRBV4-1
d_call: .
j_call: TRBJ1-5
cdr3_nt: TGCGCCAGCAGCCAAGACAGGGTCGGTCAGCCCCAGCATTTT
cdr3_aa: CASSQDRVGQPQHF

clone_size: .
v_call: TRBV30
d_call: TRBD2
j_call: TRBJ2-3
cdr3_nt: TGTGCCTGGAGTCCCGGGACTAGCGGGAGTGTAGATACGCAGTATTTT
cdr3_aa: CAWSPGTSGSVDTQYF

clone_size: .
v_call: TRBV3-1
d_call: TRBD1
j_call: TRBJ1-4
cdr3_nt: TGTGCCAGCAGCCATAGGACAGGGCAGAATGAAAAACTGTTTTTT
cdr3_aa: CASSHRTGQNEKLFF

clone_size: .
v_call: TRBV24-1
d_call: TRBD2
j_call: TRBJ2-4
cdr3_nt: TGTGCCACCAGCCCGGGAGGAAACATTCAGTACTTC
cdr3_aa: CATSPGGNIQYF

clone_size: few
v_call: TRBV27
d_call: .
j_call: TRBJ1-6
cdr3_nt: TGTGCCAGCACCGGGACCCAGAGCTCCTATAATTCACCCCTCCACTTT
cdr3_aa: CASTGTQSSYNSPLHF

clone_size: .
v_call: TRBV5-6
d_call: .
j_call: TRBJ2-2
cdr3_nt: TGTGCCAGCAGCCCCGGCTCAAGGGAGCGAGGCGACACCGGGGAGCTGTTTTTT
cdr3_aa: CASSPGSRERGDTGELFF

clone_size: .
v_call: TRBV29-1
d_call: .
j_call: TRBJ1-1
cdr3_nt: TGCAGCGTGGCTGGGGCGGGGGACACTGAAGCTTTCTTT
cdr3_aa: CSVAGAGDTEAFF

clone_size: many
v_call: TRBV5-1
d_call: .
j_call: TRBJ2-6
cdr3_nt: TGCGCCAGCAGCTTGGACGGGAAGCCGTCCACTGGGGCCAACGTCCTGACTTTC
cdr3_aa: CASSLDGKPSTGANVLTF

clone_size: .
v_call: TRBV9
d_call: TRBD2
j_call: TRBJ2-7
cdr3_nt: TGTGCCAGCAGCGTACAAGGGACTAGCGGATACGAGCAGTACTTC
cdr3_aa: CASSVQGTSGYEQYF

clone_size: once
v_call: TRBV6-2/TRBV6-3
d_call: .
j_call: TRBJ2-2
cdr3_nt: TGTGCCATACACCGAAGCGCCACCGGGGAGCTGTTTTTT
cdr3_aa: CAIHRSATGELFF

clone_size: .
v_call: TRBV18
d_call: TRBD2
j_call: TRBJ2-1
cdr3_nt: TGTGCCAGCTCACCACTTCCTAGCGGGGGGGCACGCAATGAGCAGTTCTTC
cdr3_aa: CASSPLPSGGARNEQFF

clone_size: .
v_call: TRBV29-1
d_call: TRBD1
j_call: TRBJ2-5
cdr3_nt: TGCAGCGTCTTACAGGGGGCCGGGGAGACCCAGTACTTC
cdr3_aa: CSVLQGAGETQYF

clone_size: few
v_call: TRBV12-3/TRBV12-4
d_call: TRBD2
j_call: TRBJ2-7
cdr3_nt: TGTGCCAGCAGTTTGGAGGAGGGGCGGACTAGCGGGAGCTCCTACGAGCAGTACTTC
cdr3_aa: CASSLEEGRTSGSSYEQYF

clone_size: .
v_call: TRBV7-7
d_call: .
j_call: TRBJ2-3
cdr3_nt: TGTGCTAGCAGCTTAGGCCCGGGATCAGATACGCAGTATTTT
cdr3_aa: CASSLGPGSDTQYF

clone_size: few
v_call: TRBV30
d_call: .
j_call: TRBJ1-1
cdr3_nt: TGTGCCTGGAGGGGCGATTGGAAACTGGACACTGAAGCTTTCTTT
cdr3_aa: CAWRGDWKLDTEAFF

clone_size: few
v_call: TRBV27
d_call: .
j_call: TRBJ1-2
cdr3_nt: TGTGCCAGCAGTTTAAAGCCGGCGGAAGGCTACACCTTC
cdr3_aa: CASSLKPAEGYTF

clone_size: .
v_call: TRBV10-3
d_call: .
j_call: TRBJ2-3
cdr3_nt: TGTGCCATCAGTGATGGTCGGACCACAGATACGCAGTATTTT
cdr3_aa: CAISDGRTTDTQYF

clone_size: many
v_call: TRBV4-2
d_call: .
j_call: TRBJ2-2
cdr3_nt: TGTGCCAGCAGCCAATGGGATGACAGTGCGAACACCGGGGAGCTGTTTTTT
cdr3_aa: CASSQWDDSANTGELFF

clone_size: few
v_call: TRBV6-5
d_call: .
j_call: TRBJ2-5
cdr3_nt: TGTGCCAGCAGTTACTCCGCAGTCACCCAAGAGACCCAGTACTTC
cdr3_aa: CASSYSAVTQETQYF

clone_size: many
v_call: TRBV12-3/TRBV12-4
d_call: .
j_call: TRBJ2-1
cdr3_nt: TGTGCCAGCAGTTTAGGAGGGCCTTACAATGAGCAGTTCTTC
cdr3_aa: CASSLGGPYNEQFF

clone_size: few
v_call: TRBV9
d_call: .
j_call: TRBJ2-1
cdr3_nt: TGTGCCAGCAGCGTATCCGGTACGGGACTGGAAAACAATGAGCAGTTCTTC
cdr3_aa: CASSVSGTGLENNEQFF

clone_size: many
v_call: TRBV12-3/TRBV12-4
d_call: .
j_call: TRBJ1-1
cdr3_nt: TGTGCCAGCAGTCCCCATTTTGCAGGGTGGAACACTGAAGCTTTCTTT
cdr3_aa: CASSPHFAGWNTEAFF

clone_size: .
v_call: TRBV6-1
d_call: TRBD1
j_call: TRBJ1-3
cdr3_nt: TGTGCCAGCATCAGACAGGGAGCTGGAAACACCATATATTTT
cdr3_aa: CASIRQGAGNTIYF

clone_size: .
v_call: TRBV5-1
d_call: .
j_call: TRBJ2-7
cdr3_nt: TGCGCCAGCAGCTTGGTAGGGGGAGTAGGTTACGAGCAGTACTTC
cdr3_aa: CASSLVGGVGYEQYF

clone_size: .
v_call: TRBV12-3/TRBV12-4
d_call: .
j_call: TRBJ1-1
cdr3_nt: TGTGCCAGCAGGCCCCTCAGAGGAAACACTGAAGCTTTCTTT
cdr3_aa: CASRPLRGNTEAFF

clone_size: .
v_call: TRBV7-8
d_call: .
j_call: TRBJ2-7
cdr3_nt: TGTGCCAGCAGCTTGCGGACCCAGACCTACGAGCAGTACTTC
cdr3_aa: CASSLRTQTYEQYF